Detailed here is one T cell receptor (beta chain). The antigen is not known. About 37,500 genome equivalents of blood DNA were amplified for TRB. These data are taken from a study of T cell clusters in autoimmune cytopenias. The study, taken as a whole, reports: TRB repertoire shifts in secondary cytopenia and chronic lymphocytic leukemia mostly reflected lymphoma, not autoimmunity. No cluster-lack signature appeared between secondary cytopenia and chronic lymphocytic leukemia patients, apparently due to lymphoma masking.

TRB rearrangements were amplified by touch-down multiplex PCR with mixed TRB-A/B primers. TCRdb re-called the multiplex PCR reads, yielding one record per CDR3 amino acid sequence without DNA. The sample holds about 15,000 distinct CDR3 sequences. The CDR3 runs 17 residues. From germline, CDR1 is LNHDA and CDR2 SQIVND (reference sequence). These data were also filed under a second study, of T cell repertoires in aging, cancer and after chemotherapy. That paper notes: Roughly 9.1 million TCR reads were in the whole dataset. Healthy donors lost TCR diversity with age mainly through richness, cancer patients through richness and evenness.

The source material was peripheral blood. V and J are TRBV19 and TRBJ1-5; TCRdb indicates TRBD1, and absent DNA this call remains unverified. This TCR came from a human donor in good health. The CDR3 spells CASSPTKDRESDQPQHF.